This T cell receptor beta chain was identified during a study of cytomegalovirus exposure and HLA in healthy donors. General observations from the study: The TCR clusters that emerged in the first cohort tended, a later analysis found, to co-occur in the approximately 110 validation repertoires. In vitro, three CMV-associated chains proved specific for CMV antigens. It was reportedly the case that the classifier diagnosed cytomegalovirus status with high specificity and sensitivity. The study listed roughly 160 cytomegalovirus-associated TCR beta chains.

About this clone itself: Its antigen is not identified. Other DNA sequences from this sample encode an identical CDR3 as well.

The CDR3 extends over 12 amino acids. In germline, CDR1 is SGHTA, CDR2 FQGTGA. The V end lost 3 bases, the J end lost 6 bases, and 6 bases lay between the germline ends. Method: immunoSEQ multiplex PCR; TCRdb's copy keeps in-frame clones and lacks some. The table includes hundreds of thousands of clones, approximately 88% detected once. The J gene is TRBJ2-1, the V gene TRBV7-3; D is possibly TRBD2 (6 bases). Sequencing was performed on PBMCs. This receptor was identified in a woman aged 25 to 39 in good health and CMV-seropositive. The CDR3 spells CASSFSGNEQFF. The CDR3 DNA is TGTGCCAGCAGCTTTAGCGGCAATGAGCAGTTCTTC. Together with reference TRBV7-3 and TRBJ2-1, the CDR3 gives the full variable domain: GAGVSQTPSNKVTEKGKYVELRCDPISGHTALYWYRQSLGQGPEFLIYFQGTGAADDSGLPNDRFFAVRPEGSVSTLKIQRTERGDSAVYLCASSFSGNEQFFGPGTRLTVL.